The sequence of this TCR beta chain was determined in a study of monozygotic twins with inflammatory bowel disease. TCRdb re-called the 5' RACE reads and shows each CDR3 protein once, DNA omitted. Its table lists about 300,000 distinct CDR3 sequences. The CDR3 loop spans 12 amino acids. The origin of this receptor is a human donor with ulcerative colitis or Crohn's disease, or a healthy co-twin of an affected twin (not recorded which). Sequenced sample: blood. The chain employs TRBV12-3 or TRBV12-4 and TRBJ2-7. CDR3 in amino acids: CASSLFVSEQYF.